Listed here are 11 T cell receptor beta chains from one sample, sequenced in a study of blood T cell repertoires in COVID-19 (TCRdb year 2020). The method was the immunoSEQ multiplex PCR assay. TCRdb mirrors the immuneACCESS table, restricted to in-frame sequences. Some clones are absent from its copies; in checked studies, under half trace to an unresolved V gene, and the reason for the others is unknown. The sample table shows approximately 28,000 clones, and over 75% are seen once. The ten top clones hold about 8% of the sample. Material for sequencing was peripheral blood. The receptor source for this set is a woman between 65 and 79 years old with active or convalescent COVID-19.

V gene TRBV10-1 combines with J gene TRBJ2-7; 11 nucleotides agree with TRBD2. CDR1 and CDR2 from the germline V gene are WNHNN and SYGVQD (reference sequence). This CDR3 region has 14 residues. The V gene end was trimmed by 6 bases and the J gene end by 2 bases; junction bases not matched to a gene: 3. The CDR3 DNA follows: TGCGCCAGCAGCTTAGCGGGAGGGCCCTACGAGCAGTACTTC. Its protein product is CASSLAGGPYEQYF.

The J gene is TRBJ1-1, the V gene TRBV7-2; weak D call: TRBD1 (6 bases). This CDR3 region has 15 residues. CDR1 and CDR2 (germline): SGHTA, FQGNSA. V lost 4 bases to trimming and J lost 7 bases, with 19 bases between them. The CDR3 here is CASSSTGGLKIEAFF. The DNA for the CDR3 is TGTGCCAGCAGCTCGACGGGGGGGCTGAAAATTGAAGCTTTCTTT.

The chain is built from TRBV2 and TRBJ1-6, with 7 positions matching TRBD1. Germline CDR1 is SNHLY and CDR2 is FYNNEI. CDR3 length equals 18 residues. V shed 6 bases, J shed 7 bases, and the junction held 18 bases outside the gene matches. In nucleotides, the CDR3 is TGTGCCAGCAGGGGGCCGGGACAGTCCGTCCCCCCGAATTCACCCCTCCACTTT. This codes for CASRGPGQSVPPNSPLHF.

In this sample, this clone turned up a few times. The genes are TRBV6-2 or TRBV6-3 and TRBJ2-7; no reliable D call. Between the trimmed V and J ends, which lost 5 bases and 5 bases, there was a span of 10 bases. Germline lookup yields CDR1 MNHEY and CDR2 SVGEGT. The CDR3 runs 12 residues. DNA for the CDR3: TGTGCCAGCAGTCCCCCTTCCCACGAGCAGTACTTC. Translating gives CASSPPSHEQYF.

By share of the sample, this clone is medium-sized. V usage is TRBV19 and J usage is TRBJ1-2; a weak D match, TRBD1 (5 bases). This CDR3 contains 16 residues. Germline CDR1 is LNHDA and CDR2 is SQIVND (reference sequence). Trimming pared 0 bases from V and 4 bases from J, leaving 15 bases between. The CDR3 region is CASSIDHQTASYGYTF. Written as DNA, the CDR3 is TGTGCCAGTAGTATAGATCACCAGACAGCCTCCTATGGCTACACCTTC.

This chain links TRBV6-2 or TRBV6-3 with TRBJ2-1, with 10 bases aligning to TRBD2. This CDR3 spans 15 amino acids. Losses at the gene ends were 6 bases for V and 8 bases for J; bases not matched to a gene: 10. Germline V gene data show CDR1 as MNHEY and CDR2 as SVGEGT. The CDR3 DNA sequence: TGTGCCAGCAGGTACGGAGCGGGAGGGCGGTATGAGCAGTTCTTC. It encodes CASRYGAGGRYEQFF.

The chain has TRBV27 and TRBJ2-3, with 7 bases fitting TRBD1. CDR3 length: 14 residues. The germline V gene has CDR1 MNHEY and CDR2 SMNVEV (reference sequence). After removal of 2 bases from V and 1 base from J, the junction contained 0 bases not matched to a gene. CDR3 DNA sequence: TGTGCCAGCAGTTTAACAGGGGGCACAGATACGCAGTATTTT. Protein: CASSLTGGTDTQYF.

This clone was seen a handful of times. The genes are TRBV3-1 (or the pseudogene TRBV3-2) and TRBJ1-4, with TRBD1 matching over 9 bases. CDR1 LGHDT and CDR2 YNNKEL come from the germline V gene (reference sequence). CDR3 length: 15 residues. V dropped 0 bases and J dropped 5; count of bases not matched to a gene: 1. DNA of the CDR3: TGTGCCAGCAGCCAAGATGGACAGGGGAATGAAAAACTGTTTTTT. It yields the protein CASSQDGQGNEKLFF.

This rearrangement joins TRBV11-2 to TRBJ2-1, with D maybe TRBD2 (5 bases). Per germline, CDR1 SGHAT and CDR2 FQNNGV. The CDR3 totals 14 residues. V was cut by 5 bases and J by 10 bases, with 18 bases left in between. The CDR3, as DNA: TGTGCCAGCAGCCCTAGGTGGGTGTCGGGGGAGCAGTTCTTC. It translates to CASSPRWVSGEQFF.

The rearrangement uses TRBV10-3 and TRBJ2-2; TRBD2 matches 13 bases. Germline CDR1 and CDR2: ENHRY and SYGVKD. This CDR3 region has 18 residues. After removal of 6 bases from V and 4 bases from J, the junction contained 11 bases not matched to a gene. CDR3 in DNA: TGTGCCATCAGAGCCCTAACTAGCGGGAGGGCGGGCACCGGGGAGCTGTTTTTT. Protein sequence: CAIRALTSGRAGTGELFF.

The CDR3 loop is CASSQETGAQTGNTIYF. The CDR3 bases are TGTGCCAGCAGCCAAGAGACAGGCGCACAGACTGGAAACACCATATATTTT. This sequence joins TRBV3-1 (or the pseudogene TRBV3-2) and TRBJ1-3, with D possibly being TRBD1 (6 bases). The CDR3 spans 17 residues. Germline lookup yields CDR1 LGHDT and CDR2 YNNKEL (reference sequence). Trimming cost V 0 bases and J 2 bases, with 14 bases left between them.